Listed here are 15 T cell receptor beta chains from one sample, sequenced in a study of regulatory T cells in long-lasting Graves disease. Time point denoted: newly diagnosed GD, antithyroid drugs for less than 3 months. PBMC RNA served as the TCR library source. Relying on iRepertoire HTBI primers and Arm-PCR of CDR3 regions, the team built TCR beta libraries. TCRdb re-called the multiplex PCR reads through MiXCR, storing one row per CDR3 protein. The repertoire holds about 620,000 distinct CDR3 sequences, roughly 15% seen once, with around 18% in the top ten. Another study also made use of these data, one on T cells in Graves' hyperthyroidism and ophthalmopathy.

Sequencing used peripheral blood mononuclear cells (PBMCs), obtained at new diagnosis, from a patient treated with antithyroid drugs. Receptor source: a woman aged 25 to 39 with Graves disease.

The V and J genes are TRBV25-1 and TRBJ2-6; D is ambiguous. This CDR3 is built from 16 residues. V was trimmed by 5 bases and J by 0 bases, leaving 11 bases between them. Germline V lookup: CDR1 MGHDK, CDR2 SYGVNS. The CDR3 sequence: CASSPPAYSGANVLTF. For the CDR3, the DNA is TGTGCCAGCAGTCCCCCGGCCTACTCTGGGGCCAACGTCCTGACTTTC.

This clonotype was counted only a few times. V gene TRBV5-1 combines with J gene TRBJ1-3, with D possibly TRBD1 on 6 matching bases. The CDR3 runs 20 residues. Germline lookup yields CDR1 SGHRS and CDR2 YFSETQ. The ends were cut back, 1 base at V and 0 bases at J, with 23 bases in the middle. CDR3: CASSLLFRTDPQSSGNTIYF. CDR3 sequence (DNA): TGCGCCAGCAGCTTGTTGTTTCGGACAGATCCCCAGAGCTCTGGAAACACCATATATTTT.

This clonotype was counted ten times or more. This chain connects TRBV28 to TRBJ2-1; a possible D gene is TRBD2 (6 bases). The CDR3 loop spans 14 amino acids. Per the germline V gene, CDR1 is MDHEN and CDR2 is SYDVKM. Between the trimmed V and J ends, which lost 5 bases and 7 bases, there was a span of 15 bases. The CDR3 DNA reads TGTGCCAGCAGTCTAGCAGGAGGGCCGAATGAGCAGTTCTTC. This gives the protein CASSLAGGPNEQFF.

This chain links TRBV5-1 with TRBJ2-3, with 7 bases matching TRBD2. The V gene end was trimmed by 6 bases and the J gene end by 3 bases; junction bases not matched to a gene: 7. CDR3 length: 14 amino acids. Germline CDR1 and CDR2: SGHRS and YFSETQ. CDR3 region: CASIDGLDTDTQYF. The DNA of the CDR3 is TGCGCCAGCATCGATGGACTAGATACAGATACGCAGTATTTT.

This chain joins TRBV7-9 and TRBJ1-1; D call uncertain. Looked up from germline, CDR1 is SEHNR and CDR2 is FQNEAQ (reference sequence). V dropped 1 base and J dropped 3 bases, with 12 bases sitting between them. The CDR3 contains 15 residues. This CDR3 reads CASSLVWAAHTEAFF. The CDR3 region has the DNA TGTGCCAGCAGCTTAGTGTGGGCTGCCCACACTGAAGCTTTCTTT.

This clonotype was observed many times. V is TRBV11-2 and J is TRBJ2-1; unclear D gene. Germline V lookup: CDR1 SGHAT, CDR2 FQNNGV. The V end lost 5 bases, the J end lost 8 bases, and 10 bases lay between the germline ends. The CDR3 is made up of 12 amino acids. The CDR3 sequence is CASSPGWDEQFF. The CDR3 nucleotides are TGTGCCAGCAGCCCCGGGTGGGATGAGCAGTTCTTC. Full variable domain (rest looked up from reference TRBV11-2 and TRBJ2-1): EAGVAQSPRYKIIEKRQSVAFWCNPISGHATLYWYQQILGQGPKLLIQFQNNGVVDDSQLPKDRFSAERLKGVDSTLKIQPAKLEDSAVYLCASSPGWDEQFFGPGTRLTVL.

This clonotype appeared many times. This chain links TRBV5-1 with TRBJ1-5; D remains unclear. CDR1 and CDR2 from the germline V gene are SGHRS and YFSETQ. The V gene lost 1 base and the J gene lost 4 bases, with 15 bases spanning the gap. The CDR3 covers 16 residues. CDR3 DNA sequence: TGCGCCAGCAGCTTGTCCGCGGGAGTTGAAAATCAGCCCCAGCATTTT. This gives the protein CASSLSAGVENQPQHF.

This clonotype is a singleton in its sample. The chain uses TRBV6-1 and TRBJ2-3; D remains ambiguous. The end of the DNA fits TRBJ2-1 better, so the J call may be wrong. CDR3 length equals 15 residues. CDR1 MNHNS and CDR2 SASEGT come from the germline V gene. Here the CDR3 reads CASIDGSAFHNEQFF. In DNA form, the CDR3 reads TGTGCCAGCATTGACGGATCAGCTTTTCACAATGAGCAGTTCTTC.

In regard to this clonotype: Germline and junction disagree at one end, which may indicate a read error. CDR3 nucleotides: TGCAGCGTTGAGGGGGACGGCCGCTCCTGCAATGAGCAGTTCTTC. Translation: CSVEGDGRSCNEQFF. The rearrangement uses TRBV29-1 and TRBJ2-1, with D perhaps being TRBD1 or TRBD2 (5 bases each). CDR3 length equals 15 residues. Germline values: CDR1 SQVTM, CDR2 ANQGSEA.

This clonotype has just a few counts. V usage is TRBV27 and J usage is TRBJ2-1, with D perhaps TRBD2 (5 bases). CDR1 and CDR2 from the germline V gene are MNHEY and SMNVEV (reference sequence). V dropped 7 bases and J dropped 4 bases, with 11 bases sitting between them. The CDR3 loop spans 13 amino acids. CDR3 sequence: CASNFGEYNEQFF. The CDR3 DNA sequence: TGTGCCAGCAATTTTGGGGAGTACAATGAGCAGTTCTTC.

In its sample, this clonotype was seen many times. The V gene is TRBV20-1, the J gene TRBJ1-5, with TRBD1 as a possible D gene (5 bases). V dropped 5 bases and J dropped 4 bases, with 24 bases sitting between them. From germline, CDR1 is DFQATT and CDR2 SNEGSKA (reference sequence). This CDR3 region has 17 residues. CDR3 in amino acids: CSAQGRGEVKLNQPQHF. The CDR3 DNA follows: TGCAGTGCTCAGGGCCGCGGGGAGGTAAAGCTGAATCAGCCCCAGCATTTT.

This clonotype was counted only a few times. This could be a read error, since a much larger clone is one nucleotide away. This chain joins TRBV25-1 and TRBJ1-4, with D hard to call. The CDR3 runs to 13 residues. Germline V lookup: CDR1 MGHDK, CDR2 SYGVNS. The CDR3 DNA reads as TGTGCCGGCAGTCCCACAACTAATGAAAAACTGTTTTTT. Its translation is CAGSPTTNEKLFF. Complete variable domain (other parts from reference TRBV25-1 and TRBJ1-4): EADIYQTPRYLVIGTGKKITLECSQTMGHDKMYWYQQDPGMELHLIHYSYGVNSTEKGDLSSESTVSRIRTEHFPLTLESARPSHTSQYLCAGSPTTNEKLFFGSGTQLSVL.

This sequence joins TRBV9 and TRBJ2-4, with D possibly matching TRBD1 (5 bases). Germline lookup yields CDR1 SGDLS and CDR2 YYNGEE. V shed 3 bases and J shed 6 bases, with 10 bases lying between them. The CDR3 contains 13 residues. DNA of the CDR3: TGTGCCAGCAGCGGGGGCGCCGGAAACATTCAGTACTTC. It codes for CASSGGAGNIQYF.

This clonotype occurred many times. This chain uses TRBV10-3 with TRBJ2-7; D is ambiguous. V was cut by 3 bases and J by 3 bases, with 3 bases left in between. This CDR3 contains 11 residues. In germline, CDR1 is ENHRY, CDR2 SYGVKD. CDR3 DNA sequence: TGTGCCATCAGTGACGTCTACGAGCAGTACTTC. Residues: CAISDVYEQYF.

This clonotype has ten or more counts. The rearrangement links TRBV27 to TRBJ2-7; D is unclear. The V end lost 5 bases, the J end lost 4 bases, and 15 bases lay between the germline ends. CDR1 is MNHEY, CDR2 SMNVEV, per germline (reference sequence). The CDR3 covers 14 residues. Written as DNA, the CDR3 is TGTGCCAGCAGTCGGGTATCCTGGGGATACGAGCAGTACTTC. This encodes CASSRVSWGYEQYF.